This TCR beta chain was profiled in a study of blood T cell repertoires in COVID-19. Study summary: PBMCs, B-cell-depleted T cells, or T cells provided the cDNA or gDNA that made up the material.

Followed longitudinally, the Seattle patients had been enrolled during active infection. Original data processing: Scientists estimated how many nucleated cells there were by amplifying reference gene primers. Sequenced by immunoSEQ multiplex PCR; TCRdb stores in-frame clones only, minus some. The V and J calls and clone size come from that table; D and trimming were worked out from the DNA. The data hold about 89,000 clones, with 78% observed a single time. CDR1 is MDHEN and CDR2 is SYDVKM in the germline V gene. V lost 6 bases and J lost 1, with 7 bases in between. CDR3 length: 14 residues. Source material: peripheral blood. V and J are TRBV28 and TRBJ1-6; D gene ambiguous. The clonotype originates from a man between 65 and 85 years old with COVID-19, enrolled during active disease. Here the CDR3 reads CASSLTSYNSPLHF. In DNA, the CDR3 is TGTGCCAGCAGCTTAACATCCTATAATTCACCCCTCCACTTT. The full variable domain, its missing parts supplied by reference TRBV28 and TRBJ1-6, is DVKVTQSSRYLVKRTGEKVFLECVQDMDHENMFWYRQDPGLGLRLIYFSYDVKMKEKGDIPEGYSVSREKKERFSLILESASTNQTSMYLCASSLTSYNSPLHFGNGTRLTVT.